The source of this TCR beta chain is a study of blood T cell repertoires in COVID-19. For the study at large: Italy, Spain and the United States were the sources of the convalescent and acute COVID-19 samples.

This CDR3 comprises 17 residues. The germline V gene has CDR1 MGHRA and CDR2 YSYEKL. Deletions cut 0 bases from V and 4 bases from J, with 16 bases between. The protocol was immunoSEQ multiplex PCR, while the TCRdb copy is restricted to in-frame clones and leaves out a portion. Of about 300,000 clones listed, around 85% are singletons. Enrolled through a virtual design, the participants were between roughly 18 and 90 years of age and came from around 25 US areas. Cohort assignment relied on participant-reported clinical history. Someone with COVID-19 had been met by exposed participants within 2 weeks before study entry.

The clonotype originates from a woman in her 30s who had been exposed to COVID-19. The J gene is TRBJ2-1, the V gene TRBV4-1, with a weak D call TRBD1 (5 bases). The sequencing sample was made of PBMCs or T cells enriched from blood (not recorded which). CDR3 protein: CASSQDAYDRRYNEQFF. CDR3 in DNA: TGCGCCAGCAGCCAAGACGCCTATGACAGAAGATACAATGAGCAGTTCTTC.